This is a list of T cell receptor beta chains from one sample in a study of shared clonotypes between healthy human individuals. The assay was immunoSEQ multiplex PCR, and TCRdb's table has in-frame clones only and misses some. The sample contains about 870,000 clones, roughly 92% of which appear only once. The sequenced sample was naive CD8+ T cells sorted from blood. The receptor source for this set is a man aged 25-40 years in good health. Both conserved end residues are part of each CDR3. The D gene is left open where the match is weak. The size entry is marked missing in some rows and otherwise reads once, few, many or a size class.

j_gene: TRBJ1-2; v_gene: TRBV13; abundance: NA; d_gene: NA; CDR3aa: CASSSTLLPAGYGYTF; CDR3nt: TGTGCCAGCAGCTCCACCTTGCTCCCTGCCGGCTATGGCTACACCTTC
j_gene: TRBJ2-7; v_gene: TRBV25-1; abundance: NA; d_gene: NA; CDR3aa: CASSERERGTYEQYF; CDR3nt: TGTGCCAGCAGTGAACGTGAGAGGGGCACCTACGAGCAGTACTTC
j_gene: TRBJ1-2; v_gene: TRBV27; abundance: NA; d_gene: NA; CDR3aa: CASSSIRAGFYGYTF; CDR3nt: TGTGCCAGCAGTTCAATAAGGGCAGGCTTCTATGGCTACACCTTC
j_gene: TRBJ2-7; v_gene: TRBV10-1; abundance: NA; d_gene: NA; CDR3aa: CASSESRDRSSYEQYF; CDR3nt: TGCGCCAGCAGTGAGTCTAGAGACAGAAGCTCCTACGAGCAGTACTTC
j_gene: TRBJ2-2; v_gene: TRBV7-8; abundance: NA; d_gene: NA; CDR3aa: CASGKRGATNTGELFF; CDR3nt: TGTGCCAGCGGTAAAAGGGGGGCGACTAACACCGGGGAGCTGTTTTTT
j_gene: TRBJ2-1; v_gene: TRBV18; abundance: NA; d_gene: TRBD1; CDR3aa: CASSPGTDTYNEQFF; CDR3nt: TGTGCCAGCTCACCGGGGACAGATACCTACAATGAGCAGTTCTTC
j_gene: TRBJ1-3; v_gene: TRBV5-1; abundance: NA; d_gene: NA; CDR3aa: CASSFNRGNTIYF; CDR3nt: TGCGCCAGCAGCTTCAATCGGGGAAACACCATATATTTT
j_gene: TRBJ2-1; v_gene: TRBV19; abundance: once; d_gene: TRBD2; CDR3aa: CASIAGGYNEQFF; CDR3nt: TGTGCCAGTATAGCGGGAGGCTACAATGAGCAGTTCTTC
j_gene: TRBJ2-5; v_gene: TRBV7-7; abundance: once; d_gene: TRBD1; CDR3aa: CASSLGTGLQETQYF; CDR3nt: TGTGCCAGCAGCTTAGGGACAGGGCTACAGGAGACCCAGTACTTC
j_gene: TRBJ2-5; v_gene: TRBV7-9; abundance: once; d_gene: TRBD2; CDR3aa: CASSLATPGLAGGEETQYF; CDR3nt: TGTGCCAGCAGCTTAGCCACCCCGGGACTAGCGGGAGGGGAAGAGACCCAGTACTTC
j_gene: TRBJ2-2; v_gene: TRBV7-6; abundance: NA; d_gene: NA; CDR3aa: CASSRDLGGELFF; CDR3nt: TGTGCCAGCAGCCGGGACCTTGGCGGGGAGCTGTTTTTT
j_gene: TRBJ2-7; v_gene: TRBV9; abundance: NA; d_gene: TRBD1; CDR3aa: CASSERAGTGDSEQYF; CDR3nt: TGTGCCAGCAGCGAAAGGGCCGGGACAGGGGATAGCGAGCAGTACTTC
j_gene: TRBJ1-5; v_gene: TRBV7-8; abundance: NA; d_gene: NA; CDR3aa: CASSLADGAPGQPQHF; CDR3nt: TGTGCCAGCAGCTTAGCGGACGGCGCCCCGGGACAGCCCCAGCATTTT
j_gene: TRBJ1-3; v_gene: TRBV28; abundance: NA; d_gene: NA; CDR3aa: CASSSGPGYSGNTIYF; CDR3nt: TGTGCCAGCAGTTCCGGACCTGGATACTCTGGAAACACCATATATTTT
j_gene: TRBJ1-5; v_gene: TRBV19; abundance: NA; d_gene: NA; CDR3aa: CASSSVRGGSNQPQHF; CDR3nt: TGTGCCAGTAGTAGCGTTCGCGGGGGGAGCAATCAGCCCCAGCATTTT
j_gene: TRBJ2-1; v_gene: TRBV4-3; abundance: NA; d_gene: TRBD1; CDR3aa: CASSQDGTGGYNEQFF; CDR3nt: TGCGCCAGCAGCCAAGACGGGACAGGAGGCTACAATGAGCAGTTCTTC
j_gene: TRBJ1-5; v_gene: TRBV9; abundance: NA; d_gene: TRBD1; CDR3aa: CASSGQGAPWPQHF; CDR3nt: TGTGCCAGCAGCGGACAGGGGGCTCCCTGGCCCCAGCATTTT
j_gene: TRBJ2-1; v_gene: TRBV4-1; abundance: NA; d_gene: NA; CDR3aa: CASSQDEVSSYNEQFF; CDR3nt: TGCGCCAGCAGCCAAGATGAGGTTAGCTCCTACAATGAGCAGTTCTTC
j_gene: TRBJ1-2; v_gene: TRBV5-4; abundance: NA; d_gene: TRBD1; CDR3aa: CASSFWDRGHPYYGYTF; CDR3nt: TGTGCCAGCAGCTTCTGGGACAGGGGCCACCCTTACTATGGCTACACCTTC
j_gene: TRBJ2-2; v_gene: TRBV7-9; abundance: NA; d_gene: TRBD2; CDR3aa: CASSESGSRAGELFF; CDR3nt: TGTGCCAGCAGCGAAAGCGGGAGTCGTGCCGGGGAGCTGTTTTTT
j_gene: TRBJ2-7; v_gene: TRBV7-9; abundance: NA; d_gene: TRBD1; CDR3aa: CASSRNRGRNYEQYF; CDR3nt: TGTGCCAGCAGCCGGAACAGGGGGCGGAACTACGAGCAGTACTTC
j_gene: TRBJ1-4; v_gene: TRBV27; abundance: NA; d_gene: NA; CDR3aa: CASRGGANFNEKLFF; CDR3nt: TGTGCCAGCCGGGGCGGGGCCAATTTTAATGAAAAACTGTTTTTT
j_gene: TRBJ2-3; v_gene: TRBV27; abundance: NA; d_gene: NA; CDR3aa: CASSSLLTDTQYF; CDR3nt: TGTGCCAGCAGTTCCTTACTCACAGATACGCAGTATTTT
j_gene: TRBJ2-2; v_gene: TRBV27; abundance: NA; d_gene: NA; CDR3aa: CASSFKFATSNTGELFF; CDR3nt: TGTGCCAGCAGTTTCAAGTTCGCCACCTCGAACACCGGGGAGCTGTTTTTT
j_gene: TRBJ2-1; v_gene: TRBV7-3; abundance: NA; d_gene: TRBD2; CDR3aa: CASSSSGTSIPNEQFF; CDR3nt: TGTGCCAGCAGCTCATCCGGGACTAGCATCCCCAATGAGCAGTTCTTC
j_gene: TRBJ2-1; v_gene: TRBV4-3; abundance: once; d_gene: TRBD1; CDR3aa: CASSQGGQVPLDEQFF; CDR3nt: TGCGCCAGCAGCCAAGGGGGACAGGTTCCACTCGATGAGCAGTTCTTC
j_gene: TRBJ2-7; v_gene: TRBV7-9; abundance: NA; d_gene: NA; CDR3aa: CASSNRDSLSYEQYF; CDR3nt: TGTGCCAGCAGCAACCGGGACTCCTTATCCTACGAGCAGTACTTC
j_gene: TRBJ2-1; v_gene: TRBV29-1; abundance: NA; d_gene: TRBD2; CDR3aa: CSVRGMREEYNEQFF; CDR3nt: TGCAGCGTCCGGGGCATGCGGGAGGAGTACAATGAGCAGTTCTTC
j_gene: TRBJ2-2; v_gene: TRBV4-2; abundance: NA; d_gene: NA; CDR3aa: CASSQEITVPGELFF; CDR3nt: TGTGCCAGCAGCCAAGAGATCACGGTTCCCGGGGAGCTGTTTTTT
j_gene: TRBJ2-7; v_gene: TRBV7-9; abundance: NA; d_gene: TRBD1; CDR3aa: CASSLRTGPYEQYF; CDR3nt: TGTGCCAGCAGCTTAAGGACAGGGCCCTACGAGCAGTACTTC
j_gene: TRBJ2-7; v_gene: TRBV27; abundance: NA; d_gene: NA; CDR3aa: CASSLMGAPYEQYF; CDR3nt: TGTGCCAGCAGTCTTATGGGGGCCCCCTACGAGCAGTACTTC
j_gene: TRBJ1-2; v_gene: TRBV27; abundance: NA; d_gene: NA; CDR3aa: CASSPGANYGYTF; CDR3nt: TGTGCCAGCAGCCCGGGAGCTAACTATGGCTACACCTTC
j_gene: TRBJ2-2; v_gene: TRBV28; abundance: NA; d_gene: TRBD2; CDR3aa: CASSPLFNSGQTGELFF; CDR3nt: TGTGCCAGCAGCCCGCTGTTTAATAGCGGGCAAACCGGGGAGCTGTTTTTT
j_gene: TRBJ2-7; v_gene: TRBV27; abundance: NA; d_gene: TRBD2; CDR3aa: CASSQGTSGRGYEQYF; CDR3nt: TGTGCCAGCAGTCAGGGGACTAGCGGGAGGGGGTACGAGCAGTACTTC
j_gene: TRBJ2-5; v_gene: TRBV7-9; abundance: NA; d_gene: NA; CDR3aa: CASSSAGGQETQYF; CDR3nt: TGTGCCAGCAGCTCTGCGGGTGGTCAAGAGACCCAGTACTTC